The present T cell receptor (beta chain) was sequenced within a study of response to subunit inactivated influenza vaccine. Regarding the study as a whole: The study's authors posited that every seasonal influenza vaccination enlists few new T cells.

In regard to this clonotype: Its specificity is not known.

This CDR3 has 15 amino acids. Trimming removed 1 base at V and 4 bases at J, with 10 bases between. Germline lookup yields CDR1 SGHAT and CDR2 FQNNGV. TCRdb used MiXCR to reprocess the RT-PCR reads, holding one entry per CDR3 protein. Of around 710,000 distinct CDR3 sequences detected, around 13% appear once; the ten largest clones hold 5.5% to 7%. The receptor was isolated from a middle-aged man who received an inactivated influenza vaccine. Sequencing used PBMCs from blood, obtained less than 15 days before vaccination. The rearrangement uses TRBV11-2 and TRBJ2-2, with a tentative D call TRBD2 (5 bases). For the CDR3, the DNA is TGTGCCAGCAGCTTAGGGCTAGCTGCCACCGGGGAGCTGTTTTTT. Translation: CASSLGLAATGELFF. The variable domain in full, completed from reference TRBV11-2 and TRBJ2-2, reads EAGVAQSPRYKIIEKRQSVAFWCNPISGHATLYWYQQILGQGPKLLIQFQNNGVVDDSQLPKDRFSAERLKGVDSTLKIQPAKLEDSAVYLCASSLGLAATGELFFGEGSRLTVL.